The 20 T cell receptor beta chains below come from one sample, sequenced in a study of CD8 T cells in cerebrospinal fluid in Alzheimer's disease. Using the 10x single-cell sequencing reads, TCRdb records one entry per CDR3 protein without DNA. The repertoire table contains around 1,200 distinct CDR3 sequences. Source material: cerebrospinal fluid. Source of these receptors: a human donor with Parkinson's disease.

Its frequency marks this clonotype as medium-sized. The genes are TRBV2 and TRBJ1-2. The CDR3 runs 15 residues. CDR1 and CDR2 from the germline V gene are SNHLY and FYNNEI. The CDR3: CASSERQGSGYGYTF.

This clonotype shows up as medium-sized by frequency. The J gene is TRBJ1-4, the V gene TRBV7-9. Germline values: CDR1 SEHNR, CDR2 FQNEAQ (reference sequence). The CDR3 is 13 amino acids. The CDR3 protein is CASSLGVGFQLLF. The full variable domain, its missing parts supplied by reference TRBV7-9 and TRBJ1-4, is DTGVSQNPRHKITKRGQNVTFRCDPISEHNRLYWYRQTLGQGPEFLTYFQNEAQLEKSRLLSDRFSAERPKGSFSTLEIQRTEQGDSAMYLCASSLGVGFQLLFGSGTQLSVL.

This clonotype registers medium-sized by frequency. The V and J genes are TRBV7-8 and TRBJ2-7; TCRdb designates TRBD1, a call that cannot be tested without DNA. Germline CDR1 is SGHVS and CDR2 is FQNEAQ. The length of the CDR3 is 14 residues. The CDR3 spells CASSSWTGADEQYF.

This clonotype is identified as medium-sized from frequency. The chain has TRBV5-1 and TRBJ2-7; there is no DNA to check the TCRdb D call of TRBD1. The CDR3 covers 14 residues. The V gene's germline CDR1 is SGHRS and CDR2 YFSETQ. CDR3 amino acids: CASSSQGKVYEQYF.

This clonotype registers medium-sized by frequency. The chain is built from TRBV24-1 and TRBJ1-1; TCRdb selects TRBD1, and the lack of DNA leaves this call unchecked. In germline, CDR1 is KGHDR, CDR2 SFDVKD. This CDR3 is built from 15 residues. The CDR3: CATSEGKAGARKAFF.

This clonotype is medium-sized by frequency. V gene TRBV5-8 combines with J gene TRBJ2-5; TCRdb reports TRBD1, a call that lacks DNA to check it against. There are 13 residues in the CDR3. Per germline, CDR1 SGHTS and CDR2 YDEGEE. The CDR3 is CASSLYLRDDQYF.

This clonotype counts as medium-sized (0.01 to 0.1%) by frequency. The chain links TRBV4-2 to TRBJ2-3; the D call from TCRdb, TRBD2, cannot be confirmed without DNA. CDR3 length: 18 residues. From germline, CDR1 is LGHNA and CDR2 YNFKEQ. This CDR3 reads CASSQEYRAGGHTDTQYF.

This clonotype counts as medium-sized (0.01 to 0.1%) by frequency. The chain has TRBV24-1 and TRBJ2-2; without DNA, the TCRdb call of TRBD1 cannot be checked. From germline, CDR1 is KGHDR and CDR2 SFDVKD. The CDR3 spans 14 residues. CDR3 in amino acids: CATRRGDGTGELFF.

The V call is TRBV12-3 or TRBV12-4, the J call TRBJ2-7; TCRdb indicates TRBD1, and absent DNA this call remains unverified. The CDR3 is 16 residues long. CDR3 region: CASSGGGTGHTNEQYF.

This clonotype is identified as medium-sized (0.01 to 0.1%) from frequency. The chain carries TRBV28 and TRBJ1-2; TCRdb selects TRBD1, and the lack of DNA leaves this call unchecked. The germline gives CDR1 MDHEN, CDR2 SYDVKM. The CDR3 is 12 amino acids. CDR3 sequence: CASELTRGGYTF.

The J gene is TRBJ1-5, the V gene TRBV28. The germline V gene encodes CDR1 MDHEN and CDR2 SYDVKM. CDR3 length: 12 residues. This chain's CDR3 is CASSFSGQPQHF.

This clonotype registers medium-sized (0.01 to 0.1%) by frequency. The CDR3 here is CASSLGWGVGETQYF. The chain is built from TRBV12-3 or TRBV12-4 and TRBJ2-5; TCRdb indicates TRBD1, and absent DNA this call remains unverified. This CDR3 contains 15 residues.

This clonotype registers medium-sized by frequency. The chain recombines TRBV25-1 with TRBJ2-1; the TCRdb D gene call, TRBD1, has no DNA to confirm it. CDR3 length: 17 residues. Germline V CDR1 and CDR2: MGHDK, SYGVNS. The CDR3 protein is CASSGLGQSLSYNEQFF.

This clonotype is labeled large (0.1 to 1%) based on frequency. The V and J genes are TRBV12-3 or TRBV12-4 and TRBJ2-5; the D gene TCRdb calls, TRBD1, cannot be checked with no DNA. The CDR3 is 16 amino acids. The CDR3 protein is CASLRRGEKKGVAQYF.

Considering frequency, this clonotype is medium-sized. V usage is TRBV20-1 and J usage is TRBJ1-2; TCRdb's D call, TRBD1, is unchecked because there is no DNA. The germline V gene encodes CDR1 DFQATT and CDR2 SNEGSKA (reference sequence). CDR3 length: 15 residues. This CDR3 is CSATDGQGVAYGYTF.

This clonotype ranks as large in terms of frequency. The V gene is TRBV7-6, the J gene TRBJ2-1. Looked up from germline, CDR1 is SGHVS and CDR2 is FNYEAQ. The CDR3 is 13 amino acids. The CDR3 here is CASSLSSYNEQFF. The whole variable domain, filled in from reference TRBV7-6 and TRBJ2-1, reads GAGVSQSPRYKVTKRGQDVALRCDPISGHVSLYWYRQALGQGPEFLTYFNYEAQQDKSGLPNDRFSAERPEGSISTLTIQRTEQRDSAMYRCASSLSSYNEQFFGPGTRLTVL.

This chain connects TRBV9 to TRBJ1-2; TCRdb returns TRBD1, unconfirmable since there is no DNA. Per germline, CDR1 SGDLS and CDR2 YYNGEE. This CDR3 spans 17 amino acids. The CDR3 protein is CASSGTGGDFVDYGYTF.

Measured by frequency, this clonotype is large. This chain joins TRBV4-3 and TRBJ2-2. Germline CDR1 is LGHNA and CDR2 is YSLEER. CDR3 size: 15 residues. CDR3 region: CASSRVWGGTGELFF.

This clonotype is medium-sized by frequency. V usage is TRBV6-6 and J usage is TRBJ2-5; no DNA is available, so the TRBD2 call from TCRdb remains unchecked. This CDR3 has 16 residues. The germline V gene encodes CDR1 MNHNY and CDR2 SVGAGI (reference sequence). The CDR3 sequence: CASTDRTGLAKETQYF.

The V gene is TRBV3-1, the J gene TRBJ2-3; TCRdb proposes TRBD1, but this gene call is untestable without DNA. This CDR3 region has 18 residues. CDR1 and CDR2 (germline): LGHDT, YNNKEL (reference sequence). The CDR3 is CASSQEGYGTGLGDTQYF.